A selection of T cell receptor beta chains follows, all from one sample in a study of control samples from healthy donors and cancer patients. Clones were read by immunoSEQ multiplex PCR, and TCRdb kept only the in-frame ones, dropping some. The sample yields about 190,000 clones, about 90% seen once. Sequenced sample: blood. These receptors were taken from a young man in good health. The CDR3 runs from the conserved cysteine through the conserved F or W. The D gene is left open where the match is weak. Clone size is shown for a subset of rows, as once, few, many or a class of expanded clone.

abundance: .
d_gene: TRBD2
j_gene: TRBJ2-1
v_gene: TRBV5-5
CDR3nt: TGTGCCAGCAGCTTGGCGGGGGGAAACTACAATGAGCAGTTCTTC
CDR3aa: CASSLAGGNYNEQFF

abundance: .
d_gene: .
j_gene: TRBJ2-3
v_gene: TRBV24-1
CDR3nt: TGTGCCACCAGTGATTTTACGGGCCGCACAGATACGCAGTATTTT
CDR3aa: CATSDFTGRTDTQYF

abundance: .
d_gene: .
j_gene: TRBJ2-3
v_gene: TRBV6-1
CDR3nt: TGTGCCAGCAGTGAAACGGCCAGCACAGATACGCAGTATTTT
CDR3aa: CASSETASTDTQYF

abundance: .
d_gene: .
j_gene: TRBJ2-1
v_gene: TRBV24-1
CDR3nt: TGTGCCACCAGTGAATCTCCGGGAGACTACAATGAGCAGTTCTTC
CDR3aa: CATSESPGDYNEQFF

abundance: .
d_gene: TRBD1
j_gene: TRBJ1-2
v_gene: TRBV5-4
CDR3nt: TGTGCCAGCAGCCGTATCGGGACAGGGACACTGGGGGGCTACACCTTC
CDR3aa: CASSRIGTGTLGGYTF

abundance: .
d_gene: .
j_gene: TRBJ1-4
v_gene: TRBV2
CDR3nt: TGTGCCAGCAGGGGGGCCGGGTCGGGTAATGAAAAACTGTTTTTT
CDR3aa: CASRGAGSGNEKLFF

abundance: .
d_gene: .
j_gene: TRBJ2-3
v_gene: TRBV4-2
CDR3nt: TGTGCCAGCAGCCGAGGCATGCGGGGTTACACAGATACGCAGTATTTT
CDR3aa: CASSRGMRGYTDTQYF

abundance: once
d_gene: .
j_gene: TRBJ1-1
v_gene: TRBV18
CDR3nt: TGTGCCAGCTCACCTCCTGGGGGCAGGGTCAACACTGAAGCTTTCTTT
CDR3aa: CASSPPGGRVNTEAFF

abundance: .
d_gene: .
j_gene: TRBJ1-1
v_gene: TRBV5-1
CDR3nt: TGCGCCAGCAGCTGGGATGTCATGAACACTGAAGCTTTCTTT
CDR3aa: CASSWDVMNTEAFF

abundance: once
d_gene: TRBD2
j_gene: TRBJ2-3
v_gene: TRBV11-2
CDR3nt: TGTGCCAGCAGCCCGCACACTATAGCGGGGGGGGAAAATACGCAGTATTTT
CDR3aa: CASSPHTIAGGENTQYF

abundance: .
d_gene: .
j_gene: TRBJ1-1
v_gene: TRBV7-9
CDR3nt: TGTGCCAGCAGCTTAGGAATACCAAAGGGTGAAGCTTTCTTT
CDR3aa: CASSLGIPKGEAFF

abundance: .
d_gene: .
j_gene: TRBJ2-1
v_gene: TRBV7-8
CDR3nt: TGTGCCAGCAGCTTTCCGACAGGATACAATGAGCAGTTCTTC
CDR3aa: CASSFPTGYNEQFF

abundance: once
d_gene: .
j_gene: TRBJ2-7
v_gene: TRBV10-1
CDR3nt: TGCGCCAGCAGTGCCAGGGACCACGAGCAGTACTTC
CDR3aa: CASSARDHEQYF

abundance: .
d_gene: TRBD1
j_gene: TRBJ1-6
v_gene: TRBV2
CDR3nt: TGTGCCAGCAGCCCGGGACAGGGGGCCTCACCCCTCCACTTT
CDR3aa: CASSPGQGASPLHF

abundance: .
d_gene: .
j_gene: TRBJ2-7
v_gene: TRBV24-1
CDR3nt: TGTGCCACCAGTGCGGGGTCAGGCTACGAGCAGTACTTC
CDR3aa: CATSAGSGYEQYF

abundance: .
d_gene: .
j_gene: TRBJ2-7
v_gene: TRBV5-8
CDR3nt: TGTGCCAGCAGCTTGTTATTCGGTAGGGGCACCTACGAGCAGTACTTC
CDR3aa: CASSLLFGRGTYEQYF

abundance: .
d_gene: .
j_gene: TRBJ2-5
v_gene: TRBV21-1
CDR3nt: TGTGCCAGGATACGTGTCAGGGATCCCCAAGAGACCCAGTACTTC
CDR3aa: CARIRVRDPQETQYF

abundance: .
d_gene: TRBD1
j_gene: TRBJ2-4
v_gene: TRBV19
CDR3nt: TGTGCCAGTAGTCCCGGGACAGCTTTAGCCAAAAACATTCAGTACTTC
CDR3aa: CASSPGTALAKNIQYF

abundance: .
d_gene: .
j_gene: TRBJ1-1
v_gene: TRBV5-1
CDR3nt: TGCGCCAGCAGGCCGTTTCTTCGGGGGAACACTGAAGCTTTCTTT
CDR3aa: CASRPFLRGNTEAFF

abundance: .
d_gene: .
j_gene: TRBJ2-1
v_gene: TRBV6-1
CDR3nt: TGTGCCAGCAGTGAAGCCCGGGCCCAACTGTTCAATGAGCAGTTCTTC
CDR3aa: CASSEARAQLFNEQFF

abundance: .
d_gene: TRBD1
j_gene: TRBJ1-3
v_gene: TRBV27
CDR3nt: TGTGCCAGCAGTACCACAGGGGACGCTGGAAACACCATATATTTT
CDR3aa: CASSTTGDAGNTIYF

abundance: .
d_gene: .
j_gene: TRBJ2-1
v_gene: TRBV2
CDR3nt: TGTGCCAGCAGACGTAGGAACAATGAGCAGTTCTTC
CDR3aa: CASRRRNNEQFF

abundance: .
d_gene: .
j_gene: TRBJ2-1
v_gene: TRBV15
CDR3nt: TGTGCCACCAGCAGAGAAACAAGGGTTGAAGAGCAGTTCTTC
CDR3aa: CATSRETRVEEQFF

abundance: .
d_gene: .
j_gene: TRBJ2-3
v_gene: TRBV29-1
CDR3nt: TGCAGCGTAAGGCGGGCAAGGGATACGCAGTATTTT
CDR3aa: CSVRRARDTQYF

abundance: .
d_gene: .
j_gene: TRBJ1-3
v_gene: TRBV12-3/TRBV12-4
CDR3nt: TGTGCCAGCAGTTTAGTTGGAAACACCATATATTTT
CDR3aa: CASSLVGNTIYF

abundance: .
d_gene: TRBD1
j_gene: TRBJ1-1
v_gene: TRBV6-5
CDR3nt: TGTGCCAGCAGGCCAGGGGGCCCAAACACTGAAGCTTTCTTT
CDR3aa: CASRPGGPNTEAFF